A single sample is the source of the 23 T cell receptor beta chains below, sequenced in a study of blood T cell repertoires in COVID-19. Method: immunoSEQ multiplex PCR; TCRdb's copy keeps in-frame clones and lacks some. Among 200,000 to 250,000 clones listed, roughly 85% were seen once. Sequencing was performed on PBMCs or T cells enriched from blood (not recorded which). These receptors were taken from a woman aged 40-49 years with acute COVID-19.

Points on this clone: Within the sample, other DNA sequences also encode this same CDR3. The chain employs TRBV6-5 and TRBJ1-3; D remains unclear. The length of the CDR3 is 13 residues. From germline, CDR1 is MNHEY and CDR2 SVGAGI. V was pared by 0 bases and J by 4 bases, with 4 bases between. The CDR3 sequence: CASSYSRGNTIYF. The DNA for the CDR3 is TGTGCCAGCAGTTACTCTCGGGGAAACACCATATATTTT.

The chain carries TRBV19 and TRBJ2-1; a weak D match, TRBD1 (6 bases). This CDR3 has 17 residues. V was pared by 3 bases and J by 8 bases, with 23 bases between. The germline V gene has CDR1 LNHDA and CDR2 SQIVND (reference sequence). The CDR3 DNA reads TGTGCCAGTAGTATGGGTTTGGGGCAGGGGATCTTGGATGAGCAGTTCTTC. This gives the protein CASSMGLGQGILDEQFF.

The CDR3 sequence: CASSPGTGEQYF. The DNA of the CDR3 is TGTGCCAGCAGCCCGGGGACAGGGGAGCAGTACTTC. The chain recombines TRBV5-6 with TRBJ2-7; 9 bases fit TRBD1. The germline V gene has CDR1 SGHDT and CDR2 YYEEEE. Trimming removed 4 bases from V and 7 bases from J; junction bases left unmatched: 3. The CDR3 is 12 amino acids. The full variable domain, completed using reference TRBV5-6 and TRBJ2-7, is DAGVTQSPTHLIKTRGQQVTLRCSPKSGHDTVSWYQQALGQGPQFIFQYYEEEERQRGNFPDRFSGHQFPNYSSELNVNALLLGDSALYLCASSPGTGEQYFGPGTRLTVT.

The CDR3 DNA reads TGTGCCAGCAGTTTAAGCGGGGTCCCAGATACGCAGTATTTT. Its translation: CASSLSGVPDTQYF. The chain recombines TRBV6-5 with TRBJ2-3, with TRBD2 matching over 7 bases. V lost 4 bases to trimming and J lost 4 bases; unmatched junction nucleotides: 5. Per germline, CDR1 MNHEY and CDR2 SVGAGI. The CDR3 extends over 14 amino acids.

The gene calls are TRBV7-8 and TRBJ1-2; D is uncertain. Germline V lookup: CDR1 SGHVS, CDR2 FQNEAQ. The CDR3 sequence is 14 residues long. Trimming removed 1 base at V and 0 bases at J, with 6 bases between. The CDR3 is CASSLGAANYGYTF. CDR3 in DNA: TGTGCCAGCAGCTTAGGTGCGGCTAACTATGGCTACACCTTC.

This clone has just one count. The CDR3 reads CASSTALAGAYEQYF. The CDR3 DNA sequence: TGTGCCAGCAGCACCGCCCTAGCGGGGGCCTACGAGCAGTACTTC. The J gene is TRBJ2-7, the V gene TRBV6-5; 10 bases agree with TRBD2. CDR3 length: 15 residues. Unmatched junction bases numbered 7, after V lost 6 bases and J lost 2 bases. Germline CDR1 is MNHEY and CDR2 is SVGAGI.

J is TRBJ1-6 and V is TRBV3-1 (or the pseudogene TRBV3-2); the match to TRBD1 covers 7 bases. The junction had 18 bases not matched to a gene; V was cut back by 3 bases and J by 7 bases. Looked up from germline, CDR1 is LGHDT and CDR2 is YNNKEL (reference sequence). The CDR3 length is 19 residues. The CDR3 DNA is TGTGCCAGCAGCCATGGTCCGGCAGGGGGAGATACGGGAAATTCACCCCTCCACTTT. Amino acids: CASSHGPAGGDTGNSPLHF.

This clone showed up just a few times. V and J are TRBV13 and TRBJ1-3; D is unresolved. Germline assignment: CDR1 PRHDT and CDR2 FYEKMQ (reference sequence). The V end was cut by 2 bases, the J end by 0 bases, with 11 bases between. The CDR3 is 16 amino acids. CDR3 sequence: CASSLKVRLSGNTIYF. The CDR3 nucleotides are TGTGCCAGCAGCTTAAAAGTACGACTCTCTGGAAACACCATATATTTT.

The chain combines TRBV19 with TRBJ1-1; TRBD1 is a possible D gene (5 bases). Germline CDR1 is LNHDA and CDR2 is SQIVND (reference sequence). Deletions cut 10 bases from V and 0 bases from J, with 15 bases between. This CDR3 contains 14 residues. This CDR3 reads CATSLGGVNTEAFF. Written as DNA, the CDR3 is TGTGCCACCTCTTTGGGGGGTGTGAACACTGAAGCTTTCTTT.

The V call is TRBV5-1, the J call TRBJ1-2, with TRBD1 matching over 12 bases. This CDR3 spans 15 amino acids. Trimming at V came to 3 bases and at J to 8 bases, leaving 8 bases not matched to a gene. The germline CDR1 and CDR2 sequences are SGHRS and YFSETQ. In DNA form, the CDR3 reads TGCGCCAGCAGCTCACGAACCGGGACAGGGGGCGGCTACACCTTC. Its translation is CASSSRTGTGGGYTF. The full variable domain, rest sourced from reference TRBV5-1 and TRBJ1-2, is KAGVTQTPRYLIKTRGQQVTLSCSPISGHRSVSWYQQTPGQGLQFLFEYFSETQRNKGNFPGRFSGRQFSNSRSEMNVSTLELGDSALYLCASSSRTGTGGGYTFGSGTRLTVV.

The chain combines TRBV9 with TRBJ2-7; D may be TRBD2 (5 bases). Germline V gene lookup returns CDR1 SGDLS and CDR2 YYNGEE. Trimming cost V 3 bases and J 4 bases, with 11 bases left between them. The CDR3 spans 13 residues. The CDR3 nucleotides read TGTGCCAGCAGCGCCCACGAGGGATACGAGCAGTACGTC. It codes for CASSAHEGYEQYV.

The rearrangement uses TRBV15 and TRBJ2-1; 11 bases are shared with TRBD2. The CDR3 contains 16 residues. The germline gives CDR1 LNHNV, CDR2 YYDKDF (reference sequence). Trimming cost V 4 bases and J 4 bases; bases outside gene matches: 6. The CDR3 DNA sequence: TGTGCCACCAGCAAACTAGCGGGGGTATTATACAATGAGCAGTTCTTC. It specifies CATSKLAGVLYNEQFF.

This chain joins TRBV6-6 and TRBJ1-1, with D possibly TRBD1 on 6 matching bases. Germline lookup yields CDR1 MNHNY and CDR2 SVGAGI (reference sequence). V was shortened by 8 bases and J by 1 base, with 20 bases between the two germline ends. The CDR3 runs 16 residues. The CDR3 sequence: CASQPNPQGWNTEAFF. In DNA form, the CDR3 reads TGTGCCAGCCAGCCGAATCCACAGGGCTGGAACACTGAAGCTTTCTTT.

The V and J genes are TRBV27 and TRBJ1-5; 7 bases fit TRBD1. The ends lost 8 bases at V and 4 bases at J; junction bases unmatched: 8. Germline CDR1 and CDR2: MNHEY and SMNVEV (reference sequence). The CDR3 extends over 14 amino acids. DNA for the CDR3: TGTGCCAGCCGCCCTAGGGGGCTAAATCAGCCCCAGCATTTT. It is translated as CASRPRGLNQPQHF.

The table lists this clone with a count of one. The chain uses TRBV15 and TRBJ1-2; D call uncertain. This CDR3 contains 14 residues. Trimming pared 5 bases from V and 4 bases from J, leaving 14 bases between. Germline V gene data show CDR1 as LNHNV and CDR2 as YYDKDF (reference sequence). In DNA, the CDR3 is TGTGCCACCAGCCCCGACATCCTGAGCTATGGCTACACCTTC. Residues: CATSPDILSYGYTF.

The J gene is TRBJ1-1, the V gene TRBV19; TRBD1 matches 8 bases. This CDR3 has 17 amino acids. Losses at the gene ends were 5 bases for V and 0 bases for J; bases not matched to a gene: 11. Germline lookup yields CDR1 LNHDA and CDR2 SQIVND (reference sequence). CDR3 region: CASSPLADRDMNTEAFF. The CDR3 bases are TGTGCCAGTAGTCCCCTCGCGGACAGGGACATGAACACTGAAGCTTTCTTT.

This chain links TRBV12-3 or TRBV12-4 with TRBJ2-7; D unclear. The CDR3 has 13 residues. Trimming left V 2 bases short and J 5 bases short, with 10 bases between. CDR3 protein: CASSLLISDEQYF. The CDR3 coding sequence is TGTGCCAGCAGTTTATTAATCAGCGACGAGCAGTACTTC.

This clone is a singleton in its sample. V is TRBV11-2 and J is TRBJ1-2, with a weak D call TRBD1 (5 bases). This CDR3 spans 14 amino acids. V lost 1 base, J lost 1 base, and 7 bases lay in between. Per the germline V gene, CDR1 is SGHAT and CDR2 is FQNNGV. CDR3 loop: CASSLAGFNYGYTF. The DNA of the CDR3 is TGTGCCAGCAGCTTAGCAGGGTTTAACTATGGCTACACCTTC.

The rearrangement uses TRBV19 and TRBJ2-1; TRBD2 matches at 11 bases. The V gene's germline CDR1 is LNHDA and CDR2 SQIVND (reference sequence). The CDR3 sequence is 16 residues long. The trim removed 5 bases at V and 7 bases at J, leaving 10 bases unmatched. The CDR3 reads CASSYLPSGGSNEQFF. Here the CDR3 DNA reads TGTGCCAGTAGTTACCTTCCTAGCGGGGGGAGTAATGAGCAGTTCTTC.

The V and J genes are TRBV14 and TRBJ2-7, with D possibly TRBD1 on 6 matching bases. The V gene's germline CDR1 is SGHDN and CDR2 FVKESK. The CDR3 length is 16 residues. The ends were cut back, 6 bases at V and 0 bases at J, with 18 bases in the middle. CDR3 sequence: CASSPYPQGSSYEQYV. As DNA, the CDR3 is TGTGCCAGCAGTCCCTACCCACAGGGCAGCTCCTACGAGCAGTACGTC.

V is TRBV7-9 and J is TRBJ1-1, with TRBD1 as a possible D gene (5 bases). This CDR3 has 18 amino acids. With 7 bases removed from V and 1 base from J, the gap between germline ends came to 25 bases. From germline, CDR1 is SEHNR and CDR2 FQNEAQ (reference sequence). As DNA, the CDR3 is TGTGCCAGCAACGAGAGAGGTCAGGGTATATCTGCGAACACTGAAGCTTTCTTT. Translation gives CASNERGQGISANTEAFF.

This clone was seen once. The chain joins TRBV30 to TRBJ1-1; weak D call: TRBD1 (5 bases). Germline CDR1 is GTSNPN and CDR2 is SVGIG (reference sequence). Deletions cut 1 base from V and 0 bases from J, with 6 bases between. The CDR3 runs 13 residues. CDR3 nucleotides: TGTGCCTGGAGTGGCAGGGTGAACACTGAAGCTTTCTTT. This gives the protein CAWSGRVNTEAFF.

This clone was observed a few times. The rearrangement uses TRBV20-1 and TRBJ1-1, with no clear D. The CDR3 runs to 10 residues. V was cut by 5 bases and J by 4 bases, with 5 bases left in between. Per germline, CDR1 DFQATT and CDR2 SNEGSKA (reference sequence). Here the CDR3 reads CSAVRTEAFF. The DNA of the CDR3 is TGCAGTGCTGTCCGCACTGAAGCTTTCTTT.